This T cell receptor (beta chain) is drawn from a study of blood T cell repertoires in COVID-19. Study overall: The United States, Italy and Spain supplied acute and convalescent COVID-19 samples. PBMCs, B-cell-depleted T cells, or T cells provided the cDNA or gDNA that made up the material.

There are a few counts of this clone. How the authors handled the data: Amplifying reference gene primers gave estimates of nucleated cell counts. Repertoires were generated with immunoSEQ multiplex PCR, while TCRdb's copy carries only in-frame clones and drops some. V, J and clone size reflect that table, while D and trimming were determined from the DNA. The sample lists approximately 190,000 clones, roughly 88% seen once, with about 6.8% in the top ten. V lost 3 bases and J lost 2, with 8 bases in between. The CDR3 has 14 amino acids. Germline V gene lookup returns CDR1 SNHLY and CDR2 FYNNEI. The chain couples TRBV2 to TRBJ1-3, with a tentative D call TRBD1 (6 bases). The sequence derives from a middle-aged woman who had recovered from COVID-19. The source material was peripheral blood. DNA for the CDR3: TGTGCCAGCAGTGATCGGACAGCTGGAAACACCATATATTTT. This sequence encodes CASSDRTAGNTIYF.